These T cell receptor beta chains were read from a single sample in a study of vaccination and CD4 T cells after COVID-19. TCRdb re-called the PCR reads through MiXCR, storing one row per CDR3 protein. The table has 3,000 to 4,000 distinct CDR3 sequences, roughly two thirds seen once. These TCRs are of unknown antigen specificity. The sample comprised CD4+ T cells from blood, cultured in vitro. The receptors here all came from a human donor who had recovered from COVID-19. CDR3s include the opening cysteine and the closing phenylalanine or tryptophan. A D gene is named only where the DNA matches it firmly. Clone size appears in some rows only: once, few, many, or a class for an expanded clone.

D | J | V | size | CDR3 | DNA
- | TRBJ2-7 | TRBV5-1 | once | CASGHEGGYEQYF | TGCGCCAGCGGACACGAGGGGGGATACGAGCAGTACTTC
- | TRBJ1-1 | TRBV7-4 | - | CASSTPRGTEAFF | TGTGCCAGCAGCACCCCGCGGGGCACTGAAGCTTTCTTT
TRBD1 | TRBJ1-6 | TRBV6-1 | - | CASSGQGGNSPLHF | TGTGCCAGCAGTGGACAGGGAGGGAATTCACCCCTCCACTTT
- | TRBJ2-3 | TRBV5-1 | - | CASSSQDRSDTQYF | TGCGCCAGCAGCTCGCAGGATAGGTCAGATACGCAGTATTTT
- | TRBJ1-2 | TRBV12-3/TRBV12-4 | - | CASRMAVGRGYTF | TGTGCCAGCAGGATGGCGGTGGGACGAGGCTACACCTTC
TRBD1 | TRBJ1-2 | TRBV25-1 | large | CASRQGIAYGYTF | TGTGCCAGCAGACAGGGGATTGCCTATGGCTACACCTTC
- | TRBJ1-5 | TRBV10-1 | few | CASSIGTSDSNQPQHF | TGCGCCAGCTCGATAGGGACGTCAGATAGCAATCAGCCCCAGCATTTT
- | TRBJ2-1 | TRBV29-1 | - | CSVEPQERALF | TGCAGCGTTGAACCCCAGGAAAGGGCGTTATTC
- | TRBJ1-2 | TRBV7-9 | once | CASSLSFERGTGYTF | TGTGCCAGCAGCTTAAGCTTTGAAAGGGGAACTGGCTACACCTTC
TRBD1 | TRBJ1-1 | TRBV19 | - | CASSTGGRGPSRNTEAFF | TGTGCCAGTAGTACAGGGGGCCGGGGTCCCTCTAGGAACACTGAAGCTTTCTTT
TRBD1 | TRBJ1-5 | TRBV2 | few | CASSDRGQGNQPQHF | TGTGCCAGCAGCGATAGGGGACAGGGCAATCAGCCCCAGCATTTT